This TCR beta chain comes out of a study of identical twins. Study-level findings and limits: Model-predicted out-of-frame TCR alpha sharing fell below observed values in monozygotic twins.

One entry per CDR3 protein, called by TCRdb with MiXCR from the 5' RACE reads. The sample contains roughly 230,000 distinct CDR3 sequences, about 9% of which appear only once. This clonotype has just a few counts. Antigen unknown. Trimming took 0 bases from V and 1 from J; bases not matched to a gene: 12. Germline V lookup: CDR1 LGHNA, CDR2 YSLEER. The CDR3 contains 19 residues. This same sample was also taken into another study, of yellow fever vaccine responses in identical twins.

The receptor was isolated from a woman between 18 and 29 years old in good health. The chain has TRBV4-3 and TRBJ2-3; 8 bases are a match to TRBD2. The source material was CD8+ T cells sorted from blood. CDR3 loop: CASSQDLTPSGWGTDTQYF. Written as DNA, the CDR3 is TGCGCCAGCAGCCAAGATCTCACCCCTAGCGGGTGGGGCACAGATACGCAGTATTTT.